These 2 T cell receptor beta chains were all obtained from the same sample, sequenced in a study of blood T cell repertoires in COVID-19. Measured with immunoSEQ multiplex PCR; TCRdb has only the in-frame clones, and not every one. Of approximately 110,000 clones in the sample, approximately 90% were seen once. Input material: peripheral blood. All receptors derive from a woman in her forties or fifties with acute or convalescent COVID-19.

The chain employs TRBV6-5 and TRBJ2-1; 7 bases are shared with TRBD2. The CDR3 has 14 amino acids. With V trimmed by 6 bases and J by 7 bases, 9 bases remained unmatched. From germline, CDR1 is MNHEY and CDR2 SVGAGI. The DNA for the CDR3 is TGTGCCAGCAGCCCAGGGTCCGGGGGGAATGAGCAGTTCTTC. This translates into CASSPGSGGNEQFF.

This chain links TRBV7-2 with TRBJ1-4, with 7 bases lining up with TRBD1. J lost 3 bases, V lost 5 bases, and 3 bases had no gene match. The CDR3 covers 14 residues. Germline lookup yields CDR1 SGHTA and CDR2 FQGNSA. CDR3 in DNA: TGTGCCAGCAGCCTCGGGACAGCTAATGAAAAACTGTTTTTT. It specifies CASSLGTANEKLFF.